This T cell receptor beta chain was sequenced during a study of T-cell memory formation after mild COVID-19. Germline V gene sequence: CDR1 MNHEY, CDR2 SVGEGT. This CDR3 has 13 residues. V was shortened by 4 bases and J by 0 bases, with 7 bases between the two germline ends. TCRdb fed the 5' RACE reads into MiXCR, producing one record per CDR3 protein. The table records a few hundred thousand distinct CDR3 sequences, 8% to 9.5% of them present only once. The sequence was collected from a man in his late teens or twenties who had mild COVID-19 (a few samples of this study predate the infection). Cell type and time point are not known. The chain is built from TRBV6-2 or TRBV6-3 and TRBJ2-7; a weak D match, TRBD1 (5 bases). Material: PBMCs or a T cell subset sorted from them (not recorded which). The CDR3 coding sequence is TGTGCCAGCAGTTCCACAGGCTCCTACGAGCAGTACGTC. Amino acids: CASSSTGSYEQYV.